This entry describes one T cell receptor beta chain. The sample originates from a study of shared clonotypes between healthy human individuals. This table comes from immunoSEQ multiplex PCR, and its TCRdb copy is limited to in-frame clones, with some not included. The table has about 2.4 million clones, under 95% seen once. The trim removed 5 bases at V and 2 bases at J, leaving 8 bases unmatched. CDR3 size: 17 residues. The germline V gene encodes CDR1 SGHNT and CDR2 YENEEA. The source is a man aged 18 to 29 in good health. Some clones in this sample may be carry-over from other donors' samples. Specimen: naive CD4+ T cells from PBMCs. Specified subset: CD45RA+ positively selected. This rearrangement joins TRBV11-3 to TRBJ2-2, with 10 bases identical to TRBD1. The CDR3 spells CASSPKTGGVNTGELFF. CDR3 bases: TGTGCCAGCAGCCCGAAGACAGGGGGCGTTAACACCGGGGAGCTGTTTTTT.